This T cell receptor beta chain was captured by sequencing in a study of blood T cells in healthy people across ages. In regard to this clonotype: What it recognizes is unknown.

Study results and limitations: Higher naive T cell percentage went strongly together with higher TCR beta diversity.

Isolated per sample were at least 7 million PBMCs. Total RNA was isolated from each sample in quantities of at least 6 micrograms. Then a second PCR, running about 6 to 12 cycles, was carried out with a sample-barcoded 5' primer and a J-beta primer mix. The authors tagged each cDNA molecule using a template-switch adaptor with 12 random nucleotides. Via MiXCR, TCRdb re-called the 5' RACE reads, giving one row per CDR3 protein. The sample lists around 1.5 million distinct CDR3 sequences, roughly 60% seen once, with about 6.7% in the top ten. The receptor's source is a man younger than 35 in good health. The material sequenced was blood.

The CDR3 is CASNSGTGLTYEQYF. CDR3 coding DNA: TGCGCCAGCAATTCCGGGACAGGGCTGACCTACGAGCAGTACTTC. The rearrangement joins TRBV10-2 to TRBJ2-5; 9 bases are shared with TRBD1. The assigned J gene may be wrong: the sequence end matches TRBJ2-7 better. The CDR3 consists of 15 residues. The germline V gene has CDR1 WSHSY and CDR2 SAAADI.